Below, 4 T cell receptor beta chains from the same sample are listed, as sequenced in a study of T cell responses to AZD1222 COVID-19 vaccine. TCRdb keeps only in-frame clones here, not all; method: immunoSEQ multiplex PCR. Of some 100,000 clones in the sample, roughly 90% were seen once. The specimen comprised peripheral blood, sampled on day 0 of AZD1222 vaccination. The receptors come from an adult in good health.

The chain recombines TRBV12-3 or TRBV12-4 with TRBJ2-7; D might be TRBD1 or TRBD2, each matching 5 bases. The CDR3 contains 13 residues. The V end was cut by 6 bases, the J end by 5 bases, with 14 bases between. The CDR3 here is CASSQIGGHEQYF. The CDR3 nucleotides are TGTGCCAGCAGCCAGATTGGGGGTCACGAGCAGTACTTC.

The rearrangement joins TRBV7-6 to TRBJ2-5; D unclear. Germline loops: CDR1 SGHVS, CDR2 FNYEAQ. The CDR3 has 14 amino acids. Trimming shortened V by 3 bases and J by 2 bases, and 10 bases separated the two germline ends. As DNA, the CDR3 is TGTGCCAGCAGCTTGGGCAGCCAACAAGAGACCCAGTACTTC. Translated, it gives CASSLGSQQETQYF.

This clone has ten or more counts. The chain is built from TRBV14 and TRBJ2-2; D is unclear. The V and J ends lost 5 bases and 6 bases respectively, with 10 bases between them. CDR1 is SGHDN, CDR2 FVKESK, per germline. The CDR3 has 13 residues. The CDR3 DNA sequence: TGTGCCAGCAGCTTCACACGGGCCGGGGAGCTGTTTTTT. Translated: CASSFTRAGELFF.

The rearrangement uses TRBV7-9 and TRBJ1-1, with D unclear. CDR3 length equals 14 residues. Germline V lookup: CDR1 SEHNR, CDR2 FQNEAQ (reference sequence). Trimming removed 4 bases at V and 6 bases at J, with 15 bases between. The CDR3 DNA reads as TGTGCCAGCAGCTCCGGCCAGTTGGGCCCTGAAGCTTTCTTT. Translating gives CASSSGQLGPEAFF.